This T cell receptor beta chain is drawn from a study of cytomegalovirus exposure and HLA in healthy donors. Overall study context: For the approximately 400 genotyped donors, approximately 83% fell within the Caucasian-associated ancestry cluster.

V shed 7 bases, J shed 0 bases, and the junction held 4 bases outside the gene matches. The CDR3 sequence is 15 residues long. Per the germline V gene, CDR1 is SQVTM and CDR2 is ANQGSEA. Worth noting for this clone: Its antigen is unknown.

Findings and limits, study-wide: Most TCR sequences proved rare, with some public TCRs found in many donors. In vitro confirmation showed a few CMV-associated chains to be CMV antigen specific. Presence/absence analyses assumed roughly uniform sequencing depth across donors.

PCR used 60 Vbeta primers and 13 Jbeta primers. TCRdb keeps only in-frame clones here, not all; method: immunoSEQ multiplex PCR. The table lists more than 150,000 clones, 75% to 85% of them singletons, with 2.2% in the top ten. The receptor was isolated from a young woman in good health and CMV-seronegative. The gene calls are TRBV29-1 and TRBJ2-5; 14 nucleotides match TRBD2. Sequencing was done on a sample of PBMCs. The CDR3 DNA reads as TGCAGCGGCGGACTAGCGGGAGGTCACCAAGAGACCCAGTACTTC. Protein product: CSGGLAGGHQETQYF.